Listed below are T cell receptor beta chains from one sample, sequenced in a study of T-cell reconstitution after alpha-beta-depleted transplantation in children. One entry per CDR3 protein results from TCRdb running MiXCR on the PCR reads. The table includes more than 150,000 distinct CDR3 sequences, 13% to 15% detected once. The sample in question was PBMCs from the stem cell graft donor, obtained from the stem cell graft. The receptors were sampled from a human donor who donated a stem cell graft to a child with acute lymphoblastic leukemia. CDR3s include the opening cysteine and the closing phenylalanine or tryptophan. D genes are given only for firm matches. Rows give clone size only sometimes, using once, few, many, or a class for an expanded clone.

CASSLVGLTVGSGANVLTF,TGCGCCAGCAGCTTGGTGGGCCTAACCGTGGGCTCTGGGGCCAACGTCCTGACTTTC,TRBJ2-6,-,many,TRBV5-1
CATSRGIPSGELFF,TGTGCCACCAGCAGAGGGATTCCCTCCGGGGAGCTGTTTTTT,TRBJ2-2,-,few,TRBV15
CASSYYEGTGQETQYF,TGTGCCAGCAGTTACTACGAAGGGACGGGACAAGAGACCCAGTACTTC,TRBJ2-5,-,many,TRBV6-5
CAISDSTDTQYF,TGTGCCATCAGCGACAGCACAGATACGCAGTATTTT,TRBJ2-3,-,many,TRBV10-3
CASSLDRNQPQHF,TGTGCCAGCAGTTTAGACCGCAATCAGCCCCAGCATTTT,TRBJ1-5,-,many,TRBV12-3/TRBV12-4
CASSLAADSAHYGYTF,TGTGCCAGCAGTTTAGCGGCCGACAGCGCTCACTATGGCTACACCTTC,TRBJ1-2,-,many,TRBV12-3/TRBV12-4
CASSWRATYEQYF,TGTGCCAGCAGTTGGAGGGCGACCTACGAGCAGTACTTC,TRBJ2-7,-,many,TRBV12-3/TRBV12-4
CASSFGDRGYPQPQHF,TGTGCCAGCAGTTTTGGTGACAGGGGTTACCCTCAGCCCCAGCATTTT,TRBJ1-5,TRBD1,few,TRBV12-3/TRBV12-4
CASILPTRLGGDEQFF,TGCGCCAGCATCCTCCCAACCAGACTAGGGGGGGATGAGCAGTTCTTC,TRBJ2-1,-,-,TRBV5-1
CASSLAPGGYTF,TGTGCCAGCAGCTTGGCTCCCGGTGGCTACACCTTC,TRBJ1-2,-,-,TRBV5-6
CASSLWREGYEQYF,TGTGCCAGCAGTTTGTGGAGGGAAGGCTACGAGCAGTACTTC,TRBJ2-7,-,many,TRBV28
CSARDSGTNTGELFF,TGCAGTGCGAGGGACTCAGGGACGAACACCGGGGAGCTGTTTTTT,TRBJ2-2,-,few,TRBV20-1
CSARPQRAYSYNEQFF,TGCAGTGCTAGGCCCCAGCGGGCCTACTCCTACAATGAGCAGTTCTTC,TRBJ2-1,-,few,TRBV20-1
CASSLEGAGRQSEQYF,TGTGCCAGCAGCTTAGAGGGAGCGGGACGTCAGTCCGAGCAGTACTTC,TRBJ2-7,TRBD2,few,TRBV7-9
CASSVTYLGGREGEQFF,TGCGCCAGCAGTGTCACCTACCTAGGGGGTAGGGAGGGTGAGCAGTTCTTC,TRBJ2-1,-,many,TRBV10-2
CATSRTGSQETQYF,TGCGCCACCTCAAGGACAGGGTCCCAAGAGACCCAGTACTTC,TRBJ2-5,TRBD1,many,TRBV5-1
CASSQGGTANSPLHF,TGTGCCAGCAGCCAAGGGGGGACGGCCAATTCACCCCTCCACTTT,TRBJ1-6,-,few,TRBV3-1
CASGDGAEQYF,TGCGCCAGTGGGGACGGAGCCGAGCAGTACTTC,TRBJ2-7,-,-,TRBV10-1
CAFTSTSETSGRGIETQYF,TGTGCCTTCACCTCCACCTCGGAGACTAGCGGGAGGGGAATAGAGACCCAGTACTTC,TRBJ2-5,TRBD2,-,TRBV12-3/TRBV12-4
CASSLVEAREQYF,TGCGCCAGCAGCTTGGTTGAAGCTCGGGAGCAGTACTTC,TRBJ2-7,-,many,TRBV5-1
CASSKKDGLYQPQHF,TGTGCCAGCAGCAAGAAGGACGGACTTTATCAGCCCCAGCATTTT,TRBJ1-5,-,-,TRBV28
CASTRNTEAFF,TGTGCCAGCACCCGGAACACTGAAGCTTTCTTT,TRBJ1-1,-,many,TRBV6-5
CASSPLATYEQYF,TGTGCCAGCAGCCCTTTGGCTACCTACGAGCAGTACTTC,TRBJ2-7,-,many,TRBV5-5
CASRVWSLGGYTF,TGTGCCAGCAGAGTTTGGTCCCTAGGGGGCTACACCTTC,TRBJ1-2,-,many,TRBV27
CASRTDSLNTEAFF,TGTGCCAGCAGGACGGACAGTTTGAACACTGAAGCTTTCTTT,TRBJ1-1,-,many,TRBV28
CASSHGDRVNSPLHF,TGCGCCAGCAGCCATGGGGACAGGGTAAATTCACCCCTCCACTTT,TRBJ1-6,TRBD1,-,TRBV4-1
CASSLPGQGAETQYF,TGTGCCAGTAGCCTACCGGGACAGGGGGCTGAGACCCAGTACTTC,TRBJ2-5,TRBD1,once,TRBV19
CSVSTGIFSGTDTQYF,TGCAGTGTTTCTACGGGAATCTTTAGCGGCACAGATACGCAGTATTTT,TRBJ2-3,-,many,TRBV20-1
CASSAARYSEAFF,TGTGCCAGCAGCGCGGCTCGGTACTCTGAAGCTTTCTTT,TRBJ1-1,-,many,TRBV5-6
CASTLLAVAKNIQYF,TGTGCCAGCACCCTACTAGCGGTCGCCAAAAACATTCAGTACTTC,TRBJ2-4,TRBD2,-,TRBV2
CASSHEVGTQYF,TGTGCCAGCAGCCACGAAGTTGGGACCCAGTACTTC,TRBJ2-5,-,many,TRBV12-3/TRBV12-4
CASSLQLGVSNQPQHF,TGTGCCAGCAGCTTACAGTTGGGGGTGAGTAATCAGCCCCAGCATTTT,TRBJ1-5,-,many,TRBV7-2
CASSLGREGEQFF,TGTGCCAGCAGCTTAGGGCGGGAGGGTGAGCAGTTCTTC,TRBJ2-1,TRBD2,few,TRBV11-3
CASSSPHRADTQYF,TGTGCCAGCAGCTCCCCTCATAGGGCAGATACGCAGTATTTT,TRBJ2-3,-,-,TRBV11-2
CASRKGTEDTQYF,TGTGCCAGCAGAAAAGGGACGGAGGATACGCAGTATTTT,TRBJ2-3,-,few,TRBV12-3/TRBV12-4
CASSFNTASTDTQYF,TGTGCCAGCAGCTTTAATACAGCTAGCACAGATACGCAGTATTTT,TRBJ2-3,-,many,TRBV7-8
CASSLDLAGVGGELFF,TGTGCCAGCAGCTTGGACCTAGCGGGAGTCGGCGGGGAGCTGTTTTTT,TRBJ2-2,TRBD2,few,TRBV7-8
CASSFDRGHDNEQFF,TGTGCCAGCAGTTTCGACAGAGGCCATGACAATGAGCAGTTCTTC,TRBJ2-1,-,-,TRBV6-5
CASSAQGLSYNSPLHF,TGTGCCAGCAGCGCGCAAGGATTATCCTATAATTCACCCCTCCACTTT,TRBJ1-6,-,few,TRBV5-4
CASSQKPGTTPKRNEQFF,TGTGCCAGCAGTCAAAAGCCCGGGACTACCCCAAAACGCAATGAGCAGTTCTTC,TRBJ2-1,TRBD2,many,TRBV28
CATRGTGVNEQFF,TGTGCCACCCGAGGTACAGGGGTCAATGAGCAGTTCTTC,TRBJ2-1,TRBD1,many,TRBV10-3
CSVEDPWGGYTF,TGCAGCGTTGAAGACCCCTGGGGTGGCTACACCTTC,TRBJ1-2,-,many,TRBV29-1
CSARDRGWTSTDTQYF,TGCAGTGCTAGAGACAGGGGCTGGACTAGCACAGATACGCAGTATTTT,TRBJ2-3,-,-,TRBV20-1
CASSSEGTDNEQFF,TGCGCCAGCAGCTCGGAGGGGACTGACAATGAGCAGTTCTTC,TRBJ2-1,-,many,TRBV5-1
CASSRGGRAFF,TGTGCCAGCAGTCGGGGAGGTAGAGCTTTCTTT,TRBJ1-1,-,-,TRBV12-3/TRBV12-4
CASSLGSGRRNEQFF,TGTGCCAGCAGCTTAGGCAGCGGGAGGAGGAATGAGCAGTTCTTC,TRBJ2-1,TRBD2,many,TRBV7-9
CASSSDPRLGMTGNTIYF,TGCGCCAGCAGCTCGGACCCACGTCTAGGGATGACCGGAAACACCATATATTTT,TRBJ1-3,-,many,TRBV5-1
CASSPSDNYGYTF,TGCGCCAGCAGCCCTTCAGATAACTATGGCTACACCTTC,TRBJ1-2,-,-,TRBV5-1
CSVRPRSIGGYGYTF,TGCAGCGTTCGCCCCCGGAGTATAGGGGGCTATGGCTACACCTTC,TRBJ1-2,-,-,TRBV29-1
CASTQRDGWEQYF,TGTGCCAGCACCCAGCGGGACGGGTGGGAGCAGTACTTC,TRBJ2-7,TRBD2,many,TRBV12-3/TRBV12-4
CASSYGFSSEEKLFF,TGTGCCAGTAGTTATGGTTTTTCCTCGGAAGAAAAACTGTTTTTT,TRBJ1-4,-,-,TRBV19
CASSPTGTSNQPQHF,TGTGCCAGCAGCCCGACAGGGACGAGCAATCAGCCCCAGCATTTT,TRBJ1-5,TRBD1,few,TRBV6-1
CASRGGNTGELFF,TGTGCCAGCCGGGGCGGTAACACCGGGGAGCTGTTTTTT,TRBJ2-2,-,-,TRBV11-2
CASRFLAGENEQYF,TGTGCCAGCAGATTCCTAGCGGGAGAGAACGAGCAGTACTTC,TRBJ2-7,TRBD2,many,TRBV27
CASSANEGLAGFQETQYF,TGTGCCAGCAGCGCCAACGAGGGACTAGCGGGTTTCCAAGAGACCCAGTACTTC,TRBJ2-5,TRBD2,-,TRBV11-2